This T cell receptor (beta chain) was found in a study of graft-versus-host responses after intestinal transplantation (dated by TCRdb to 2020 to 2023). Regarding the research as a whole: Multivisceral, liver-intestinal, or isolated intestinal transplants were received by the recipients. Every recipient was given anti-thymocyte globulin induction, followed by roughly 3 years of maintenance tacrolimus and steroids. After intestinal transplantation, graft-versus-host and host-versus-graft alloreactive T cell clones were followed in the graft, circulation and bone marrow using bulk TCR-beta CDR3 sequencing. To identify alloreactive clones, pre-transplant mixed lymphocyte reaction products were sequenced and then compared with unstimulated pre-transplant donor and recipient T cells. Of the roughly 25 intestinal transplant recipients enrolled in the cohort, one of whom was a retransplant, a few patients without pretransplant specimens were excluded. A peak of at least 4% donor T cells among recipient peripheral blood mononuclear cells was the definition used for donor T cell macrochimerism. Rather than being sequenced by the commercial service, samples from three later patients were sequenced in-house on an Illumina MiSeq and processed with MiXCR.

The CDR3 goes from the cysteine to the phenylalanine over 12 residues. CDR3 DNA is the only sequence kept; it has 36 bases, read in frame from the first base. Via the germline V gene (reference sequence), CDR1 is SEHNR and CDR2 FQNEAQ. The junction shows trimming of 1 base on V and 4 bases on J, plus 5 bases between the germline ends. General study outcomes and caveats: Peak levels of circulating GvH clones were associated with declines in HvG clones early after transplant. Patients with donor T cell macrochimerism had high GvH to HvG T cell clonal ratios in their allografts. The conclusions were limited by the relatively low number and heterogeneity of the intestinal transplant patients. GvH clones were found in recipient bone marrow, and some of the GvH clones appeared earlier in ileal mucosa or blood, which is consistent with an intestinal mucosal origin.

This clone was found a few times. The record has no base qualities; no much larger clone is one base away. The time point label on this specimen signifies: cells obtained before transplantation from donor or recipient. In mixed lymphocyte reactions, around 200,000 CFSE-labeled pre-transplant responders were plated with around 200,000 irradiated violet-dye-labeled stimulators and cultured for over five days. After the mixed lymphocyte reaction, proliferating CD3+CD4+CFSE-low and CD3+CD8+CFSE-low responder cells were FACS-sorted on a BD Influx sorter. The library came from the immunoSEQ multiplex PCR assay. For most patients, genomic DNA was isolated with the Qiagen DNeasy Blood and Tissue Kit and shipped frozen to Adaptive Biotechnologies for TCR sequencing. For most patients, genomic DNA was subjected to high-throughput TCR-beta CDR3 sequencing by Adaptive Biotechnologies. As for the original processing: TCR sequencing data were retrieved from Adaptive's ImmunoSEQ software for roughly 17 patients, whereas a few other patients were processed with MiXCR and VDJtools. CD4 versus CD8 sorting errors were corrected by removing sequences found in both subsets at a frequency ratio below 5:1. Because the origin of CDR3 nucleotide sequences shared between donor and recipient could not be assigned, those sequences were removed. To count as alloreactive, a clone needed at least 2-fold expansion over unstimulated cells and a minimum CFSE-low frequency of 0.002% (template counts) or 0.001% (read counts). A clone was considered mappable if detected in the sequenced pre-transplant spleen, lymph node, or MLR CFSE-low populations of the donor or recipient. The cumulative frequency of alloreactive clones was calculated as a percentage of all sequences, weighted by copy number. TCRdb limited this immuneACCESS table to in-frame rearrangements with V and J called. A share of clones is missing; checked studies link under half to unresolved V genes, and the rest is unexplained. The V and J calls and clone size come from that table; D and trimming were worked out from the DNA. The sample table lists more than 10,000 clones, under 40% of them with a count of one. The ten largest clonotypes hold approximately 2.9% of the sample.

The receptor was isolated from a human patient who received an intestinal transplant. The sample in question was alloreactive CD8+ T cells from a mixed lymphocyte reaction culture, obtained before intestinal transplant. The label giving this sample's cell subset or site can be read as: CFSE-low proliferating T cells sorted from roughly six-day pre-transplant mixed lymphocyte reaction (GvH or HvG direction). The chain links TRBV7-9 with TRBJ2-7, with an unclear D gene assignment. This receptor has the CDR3 CASSLVEYEQYF. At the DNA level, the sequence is TGTGCCAGCAGCTTAGTAGAATACGAGCAGTACTTC.